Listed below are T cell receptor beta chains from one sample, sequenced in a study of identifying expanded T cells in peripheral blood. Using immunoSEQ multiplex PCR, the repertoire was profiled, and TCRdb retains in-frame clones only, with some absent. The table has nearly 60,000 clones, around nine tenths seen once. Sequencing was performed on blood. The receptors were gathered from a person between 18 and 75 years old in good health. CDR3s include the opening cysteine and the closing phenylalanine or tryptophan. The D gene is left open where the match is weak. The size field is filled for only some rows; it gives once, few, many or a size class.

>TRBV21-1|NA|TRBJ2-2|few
CASRFSGTSGRRGAVF
TGTGCCAGCAGGTTCTCAGGGACTAGCGGTAGAAGGGGAGCTGTTTTT
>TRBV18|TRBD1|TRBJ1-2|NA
CASSLGQGEYGYTF
TGTGCCAGCTCACTCGGACAGGGTGAATATGGCTACACCTTC
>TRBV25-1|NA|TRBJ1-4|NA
CASSPLGSLKLFF
TGTGCCAGCAGCCCCTTGGGATCCTTAAAACTGTTTTTT
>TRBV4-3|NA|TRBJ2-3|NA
CASSQEKGGATQYF
TGCGCCAGCAGCCAAGAGAAAGGAGGGGCAACGCAGTATTTT
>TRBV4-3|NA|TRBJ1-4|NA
CASSQGTLGKLFF
TGCGCCAGCAGCCAAGGGACACTTGGAAAACTGTTTTTT
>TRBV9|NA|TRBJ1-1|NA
CASSVDGSPYTEAFF
TGTGCCAGCAGCGTAGATGGCTCTCCCTACACTGAAGCTTTCTTT
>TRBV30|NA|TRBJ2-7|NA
CAWATGHATYYEQYF
TGTGCCTGGGCTACGGGGCATGCTACCTATTACGAGCAGTACTTC
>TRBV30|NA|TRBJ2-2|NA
CAWSSLGTGELFF
TGTGCCTGGAGTTCGTTGGGCACCGGGGAGCTGTTTTTT
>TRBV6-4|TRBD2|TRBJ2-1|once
CASSDSAGGSNEQFF
TGTGCCAGCAGTGACTCAGCGGGAGGTTCGAATGAGCAGTTCTTC
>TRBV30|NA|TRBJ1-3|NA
CAWSTAINTIYF
TGTGCCTGGAGTACCGCCATCAACACCATATATTTT
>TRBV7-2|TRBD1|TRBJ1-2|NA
CASSRIAPGTGGVYYGYTF
TGTGCCAGCAGTCGGATAGCCCCCGGGACAGGGGGCGTTTACTATGGCTACACCTTC
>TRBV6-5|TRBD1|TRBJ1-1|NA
CASSPDRGGTEAFF
TGTGCCAGCAGCCCGGACAGGGGAGGAACTGAAGCTTTCTTT
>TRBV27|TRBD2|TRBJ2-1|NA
CASSRKVPTSGSANEQFF
TGTGCCAGCAGTCGTAAGGTGCCCACTAGCGGGAGTGCGAATGAGCAGTTCTTC
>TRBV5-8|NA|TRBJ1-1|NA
CASSLRERKAFF
TGTGCCAGCAGCCTTAGAGAGCGGAAAGCTTTCTTT
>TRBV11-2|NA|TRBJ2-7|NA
CASSLGDGTLSYEQYF
TGTGCCAGCAGCTTAGGGGACGGGACTCTTTCCTACGAGCAGTACTTC
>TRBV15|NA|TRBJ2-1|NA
CATSREKSGNEQFF
TGTGCCACCAGCAGAGAGAAATCCGGCAATGAGCAGTTCTTC
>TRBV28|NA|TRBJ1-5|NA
CASGLTDQPQHF
TGTGCCAGCGGATTGACGGATCAGCCCCAGCATTTT
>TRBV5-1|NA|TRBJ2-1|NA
CASSLAAANEQFF
TGCGCCAGCAGCTTGGCCGCGGCCAATGAGCAGTTCTTC
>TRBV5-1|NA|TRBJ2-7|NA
CASSLEVDSEQYF
TGCGCCAGCAGCTTGGAAGTTGACTCCGAGCAGTACTTC
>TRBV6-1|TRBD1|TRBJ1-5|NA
CATRQGNSNQPQHF
TGTGCCACCCGACAGGGAAATAGCAATCAGCCCCAGCATTTT
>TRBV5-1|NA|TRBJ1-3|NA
CASSLELGNTIYF
TGCGCCAGCAGCTTGGAACTCGGCAACACCATATATTTT
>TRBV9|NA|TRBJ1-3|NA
CASSGPGGGDSGNTIYF
TGTGCCAGCAGCGGCCCCGGGGGGGGCGACTCTGGAAACACCATATATTTT
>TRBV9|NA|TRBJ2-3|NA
CASSVGSRTDTQYF
TGTGCCAGCAGCGTAGGTAGCCGCACAGATACGCAGTATTTT
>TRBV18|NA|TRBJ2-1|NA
CASSRVQTNEQFF
TGTGCCAGCTCACGTGTACAGACCAATGAGCAGTTCTTC
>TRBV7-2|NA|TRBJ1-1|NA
CASSPQFTEMNTEAFF
TGTGCCAGCAGCCCACAATTCACAGAGATGAACACTGAAGCTTTCTTT
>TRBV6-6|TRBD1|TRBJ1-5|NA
CASSWGKDRGNQPQHF
TGTGCCAGCAGTTGGGGGAAGGACAGGGGAAATCAGCCCCAGCATTTT
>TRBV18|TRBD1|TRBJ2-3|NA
CASSPQGQGVTDTQYF
TGTGCCAGCTCACCACAGGGACAGGGAGTAACAGATACGCAGTATTTT
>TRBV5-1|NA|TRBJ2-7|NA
CASSLGLDTYEQYF
TGCGCCAGCAGCTTGGGGCTAGATACCTACGAGCAGTACTTC
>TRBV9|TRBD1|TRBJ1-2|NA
CASSPQGDVIGYGYTF
TGTGCCAGCAGCCCCCAGGGGGATGTCATTGGGTATGGCTACACCTTC
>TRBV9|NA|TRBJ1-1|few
CASSGTGQLGTEAFF
TGTGCCAGCAGCGGGACGGGACAATTGGGCACTGAAGCTTTCTTT
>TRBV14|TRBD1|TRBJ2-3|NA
CASSQDLAGGWGDTQYF
TGTGCCAGCAGCCAAGATTTGGCAGGGGGCTGGGGAGATACGCAGTATTTT
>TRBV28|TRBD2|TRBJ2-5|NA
CASRKGPGLAGLDGETQYF
TGTGCCAGCAGGAAGGGCCCAGGACTAGCGGGTTTAGATGGAGAGACCCAGTACTTC
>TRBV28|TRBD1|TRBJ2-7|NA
CASSLSGQGLNEQYF
TGTGCCAGCAGCTTATCGGGACAGGGCCTCAACGAGCAGTACTTC
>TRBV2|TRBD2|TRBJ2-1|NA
CASSELAGGGFNEQFF
TGTGCCAGCAGTGAACTAGCGGGGGGCGGCTTCAATGAGCAGTTCTTC
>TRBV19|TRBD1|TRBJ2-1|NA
CASSSPSKDRGDEQFF
TGTGCCAGTAGTTCTCCATCCAAAGACAGGGGCGATGAGCAGTTCTTC
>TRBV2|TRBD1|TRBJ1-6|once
CASTINRGLTNSPLHF
TGTGCCAGCACAATAAACAGGGGGCTTACGAATTCACCCCTCCACTTT
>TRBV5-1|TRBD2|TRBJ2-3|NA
CASSLGTSEAPDTQYF
TGCGCCAGCAGCTTGGGGACTAGCGAAGCACCAGATACGCAGTATTTT